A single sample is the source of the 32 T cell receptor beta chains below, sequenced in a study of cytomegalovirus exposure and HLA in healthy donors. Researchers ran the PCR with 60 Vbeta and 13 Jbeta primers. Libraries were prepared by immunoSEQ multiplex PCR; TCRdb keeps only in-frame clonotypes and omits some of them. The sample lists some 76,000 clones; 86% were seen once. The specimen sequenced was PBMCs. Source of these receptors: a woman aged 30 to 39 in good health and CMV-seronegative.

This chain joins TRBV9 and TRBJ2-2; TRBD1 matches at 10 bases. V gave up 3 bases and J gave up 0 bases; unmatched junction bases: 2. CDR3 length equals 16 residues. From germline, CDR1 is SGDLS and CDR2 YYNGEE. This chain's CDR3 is CASSATGGANTGELFF. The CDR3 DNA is TGTGCCAGCAGCGCGACAGGGGGCGCGAACACCGGGGAGCTGTTTTTT.

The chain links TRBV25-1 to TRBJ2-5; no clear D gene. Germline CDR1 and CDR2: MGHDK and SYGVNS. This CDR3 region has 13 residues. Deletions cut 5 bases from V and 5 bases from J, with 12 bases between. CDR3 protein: CASSQSGLETQYF. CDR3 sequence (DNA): TGTGCCAGCAGTCAGTCGGGTTTGGAGACCCAGTACTTC.

The CDR3 DNA sequence: TGCGCCAGCAGCTTGGCCCCACTAGCGGACTCCTACAATGAGCAGTTCTTC. Residues: CASSLAPLADSYNEQFF. The rearrangement joins TRBV5-1 to TRBJ2-1, with 8 bases fitting TRBD2. The CDR3 runs 17 residues. The V and J ends lost 0 bases and 0 bases, in that order; junction bases with no gene match: 5. Germline CDR1 is SGHRS and CDR2 is YFSETQ.

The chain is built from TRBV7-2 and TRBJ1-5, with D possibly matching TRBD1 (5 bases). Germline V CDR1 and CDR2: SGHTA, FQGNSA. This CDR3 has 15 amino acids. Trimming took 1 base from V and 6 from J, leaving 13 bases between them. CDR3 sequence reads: CASSLVGGSLQPQHF. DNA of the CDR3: TGTGCCAGCAGCTTAGTGGGGGGGTCGCTTCAGCCCCAGCATTTT.

The CDR3 loop reads CASSYSASDYNEQFF. CDR3 in DNA: TGTGCCAGCAGTTACTCGGCTAGCGACTACAATGAGCAGTTCTTC. This rearrangement joins TRBV6-5 to TRBJ2-1; tentatively, D is TRBD2 (6 bases). CDR1 and CDR2 from the germline V gene are MNHEY and SVGAGI. CDR3 length equals 15 residues. Between the trimmed V and J ends, which lost 0 bases and 3 bases, there was a span of 9 bases.

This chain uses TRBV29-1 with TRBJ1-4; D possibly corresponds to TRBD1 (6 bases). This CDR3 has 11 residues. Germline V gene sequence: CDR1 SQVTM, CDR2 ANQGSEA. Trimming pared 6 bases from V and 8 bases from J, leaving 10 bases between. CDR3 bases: TGCAGCGTAGATCAGGGGGAAAAACTGTTTTTT. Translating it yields CSVDQGEKLFF.

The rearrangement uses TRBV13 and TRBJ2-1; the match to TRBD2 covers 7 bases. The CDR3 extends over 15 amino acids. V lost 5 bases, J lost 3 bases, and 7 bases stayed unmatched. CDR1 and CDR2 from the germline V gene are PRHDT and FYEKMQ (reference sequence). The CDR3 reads CASSRREWDYNEQFF. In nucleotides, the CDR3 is TGTGCCAGCAGCAGGCGGGAGTGGGACTACAATGAGCAGTTCTTC.

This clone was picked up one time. CDR3 DNA: TGTGCCAGCAGACTAGCGGGAGGTGATGAGCAGTTCTTC. Its translation: CASRLAGGDEQFF. The rearrangement uses TRBV6-1 and TRBJ2-1, with 12 nucleotides matching TRBD2. This CDR3 contains 13 residues. The V gene's germline CDR1 is MNHNS and CDR2 SASEGT. V dropped 6 bases and J dropped 8; count of bases not matched to a gene: 2.

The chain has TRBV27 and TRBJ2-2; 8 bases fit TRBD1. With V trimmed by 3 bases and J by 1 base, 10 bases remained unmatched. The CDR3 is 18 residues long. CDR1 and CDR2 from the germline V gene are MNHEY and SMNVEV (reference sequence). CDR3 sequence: CASSFPPTGTGNTGELFF. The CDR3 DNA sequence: TGTGCCAGCAGTTTCCCACCAACCGGGACAGGGAACACCGGGGAGCTGTTTTTT.

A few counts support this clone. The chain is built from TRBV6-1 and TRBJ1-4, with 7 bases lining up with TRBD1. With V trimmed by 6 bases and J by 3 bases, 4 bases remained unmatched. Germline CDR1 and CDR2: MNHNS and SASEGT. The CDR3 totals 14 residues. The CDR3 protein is CASSQTGSNEKLFF. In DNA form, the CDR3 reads TGTGCCAGCAGCCAGACAGGGTCTAATGAAAAACTGTTTTTT.

CDR3 loop: CASREGGIYYEQYF. As DNA, the CDR3 is TGCGCCAGCAGGGAAGGGGGTATTTACTACGAGCAGTACTTC. The chain uses TRBV5-1 and TRBJ2-7, with D possibly being TRBD1 (6 bases). The germline gives CDR1 SGHRS, CDR2 YFSETQ. This CDR3 comprises 14 residues. V was clipped by 5 bases and J by 3 bases, with 15 bases between them.

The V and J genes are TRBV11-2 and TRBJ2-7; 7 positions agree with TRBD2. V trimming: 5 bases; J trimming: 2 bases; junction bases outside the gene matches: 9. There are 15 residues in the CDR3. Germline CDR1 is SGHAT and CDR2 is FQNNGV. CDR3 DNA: TGTGCCAGCAGCGAATCTAGCGGAGCCCCCTACGAGCAGTACTTC. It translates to CASSESSGAPYEQYF.

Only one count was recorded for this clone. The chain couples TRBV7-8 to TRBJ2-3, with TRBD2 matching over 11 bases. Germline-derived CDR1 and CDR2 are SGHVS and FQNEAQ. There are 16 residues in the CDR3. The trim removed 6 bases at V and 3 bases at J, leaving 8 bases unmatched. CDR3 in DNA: TGTGCCAGCAGACTGACTAGCGGGATCAGAACAGATACGCAGTATTTT. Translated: CASRLTSGIRTDTQYF.

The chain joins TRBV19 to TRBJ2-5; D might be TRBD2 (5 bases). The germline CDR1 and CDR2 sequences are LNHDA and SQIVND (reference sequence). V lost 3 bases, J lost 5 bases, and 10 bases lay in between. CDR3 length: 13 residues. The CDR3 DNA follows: TGTGCCAGTAGTATTGGGAGCAGGGAGACCCAGTACTTC. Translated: CASSIGSRETQYF. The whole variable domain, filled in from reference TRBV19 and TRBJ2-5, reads DGGITQSPKYLFRKEGQNVTLSCEQNLNHDAMYWYRQDPGQGLRLIYYSQIVNDFQKGDIAEGYSVSREKKESFPLTVTSAQKNPTAFYLCASSIGSRETQYFGPGTRLLVL.

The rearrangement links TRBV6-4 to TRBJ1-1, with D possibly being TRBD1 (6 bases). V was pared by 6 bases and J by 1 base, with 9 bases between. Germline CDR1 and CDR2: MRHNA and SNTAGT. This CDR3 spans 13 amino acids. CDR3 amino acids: CASRLGQNTEAFF. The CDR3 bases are TGTGCCAGCAGACTGGGACAGAACACTGAAGCTTTCTTT.

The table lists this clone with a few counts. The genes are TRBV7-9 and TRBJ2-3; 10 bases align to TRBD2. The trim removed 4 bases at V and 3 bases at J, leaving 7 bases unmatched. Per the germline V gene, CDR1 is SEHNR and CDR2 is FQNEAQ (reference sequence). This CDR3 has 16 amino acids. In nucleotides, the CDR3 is TGTGCCAGCAGCTACGCTAGCGGGAGTGGGACAGATACGCAGTATTTT. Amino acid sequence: CASSYASGSGTDTQYF.

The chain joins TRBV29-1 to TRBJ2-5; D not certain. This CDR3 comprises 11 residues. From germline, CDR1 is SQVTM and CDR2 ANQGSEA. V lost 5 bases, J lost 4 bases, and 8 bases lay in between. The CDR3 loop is CSVLGRETQYF. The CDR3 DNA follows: TGCAGCGTTTTGGGCCGAGAGACCCAGTACTTC.

Here the CDR3 reads CASSQVGRGKNQPQHF. CDR3 nucleotides: TGCGCCAGCAGCCAAGTTGGCAGGGGGAAGAATCAGCCCCAGCATTTT. The genes are TRBV4-1 and TRBJ1-5; 7 positions agree with TRBD1. CDR1 is MGHRA and CDR2 is YSYEKL in the germline V gene. The CDR3 loop spans 16 amino acids. J lost 4 bases, V lost 1 base, and 7 bases had no gene match.

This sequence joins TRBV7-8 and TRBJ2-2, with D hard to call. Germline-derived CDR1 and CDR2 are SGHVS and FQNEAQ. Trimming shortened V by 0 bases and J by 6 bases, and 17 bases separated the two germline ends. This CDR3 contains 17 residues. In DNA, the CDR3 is TGTGCCAGCAGCTTAGCGGCGCTTGTACTCCGGGCCGGGGAGCTGTTTTTT. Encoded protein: CASSLAALVLRAGELFF.

Written as DNA, the CDR3 is TGTGCCAGCAGTCCCCGGGTAGCTAATGAAAAACTGTTTTTT. Translation: CASSPRVANEKLFF. The J gene is TRBJ1-4, the V gene TRBV6-5, with unresolved D. CDR3 length equals 14 residues. V dropped 5 bases and J dropped 3 bases, with 10 bases sitting between them. Germline assignment: CDR1 MNHEY and CDR2 SVGAGI.

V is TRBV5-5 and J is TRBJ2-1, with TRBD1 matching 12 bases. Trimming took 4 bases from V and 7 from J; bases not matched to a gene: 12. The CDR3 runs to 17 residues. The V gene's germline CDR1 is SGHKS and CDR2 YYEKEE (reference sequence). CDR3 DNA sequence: TGTGCCAGCAGCGGCGCCCCAGGGACAGGGGGCCCAAATGAGCAGTTCTTC. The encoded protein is CASSGAPGTGGPNEQFF.

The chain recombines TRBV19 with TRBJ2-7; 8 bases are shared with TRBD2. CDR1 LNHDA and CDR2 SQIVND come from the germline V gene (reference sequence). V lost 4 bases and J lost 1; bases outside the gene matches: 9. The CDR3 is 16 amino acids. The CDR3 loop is CASSNVRAGVSYEQYF. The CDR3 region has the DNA TGTGCCAGTAGTAATGTTCGAGCGGGGGTGTCCTACGAGCAGTACTTC.

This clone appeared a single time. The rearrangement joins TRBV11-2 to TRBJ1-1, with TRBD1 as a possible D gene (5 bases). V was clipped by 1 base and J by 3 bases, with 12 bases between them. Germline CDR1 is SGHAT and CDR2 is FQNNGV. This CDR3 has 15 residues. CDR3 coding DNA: TGTGCCAGCAGCTTAGTCGTCGGACAACACACTGAAGCTTTCTTT. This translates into CASSLVVGQHTEAFF.

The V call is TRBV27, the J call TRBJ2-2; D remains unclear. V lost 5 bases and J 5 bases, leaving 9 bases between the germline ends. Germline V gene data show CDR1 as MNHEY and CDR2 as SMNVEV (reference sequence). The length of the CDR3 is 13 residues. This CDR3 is CASSPFGTGELFF. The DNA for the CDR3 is TGTGCCAGCAGTCCCTTCGGTACCGGGGAGCTGTTTTTT.

For the CDR3, the DNA is TGCGCCAGCAGCTCCGCGGGCCTCCCCGGAAACACCATATATTTT. It translates to CASSSAGLPGNTIYF. The J gene is TRBJ1-3, the V gene TRBV5-1; no firm D call. Trimming stripped 3 bases from V and 4 bases from J, with 14 bases between. This CDR3 has 15 residues. Looked up from germline, CDR1 is SGHRS and CDR2 is YFSETQ. Looking up the rest from reference TRBV5-1 and TRBJ1-3 gives the full variable domain: KAGVTQTPRYLIKTRGQQVTLSCSPISGHRSVSWYQQTPGQGLQFLFEYFSETQRNKGNFPGRFSGRQFSNSRSEMNVSTLELGDSALYLCASSSAGLPGNTIYFGEGSWLTVV.

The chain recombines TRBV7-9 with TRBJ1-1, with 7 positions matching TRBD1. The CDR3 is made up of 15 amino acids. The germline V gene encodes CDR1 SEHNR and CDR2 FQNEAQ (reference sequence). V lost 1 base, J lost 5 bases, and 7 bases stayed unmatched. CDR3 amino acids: CASSLGGQRWTEAFF. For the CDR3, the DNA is TGTGCCAGCAGCTTAGGGGGACAGAGGTGGACTGAAGCTTTCTTT.

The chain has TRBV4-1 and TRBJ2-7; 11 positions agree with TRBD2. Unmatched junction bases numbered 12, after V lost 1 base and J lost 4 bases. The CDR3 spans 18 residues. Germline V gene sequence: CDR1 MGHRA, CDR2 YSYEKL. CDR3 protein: CASSQAPGLAVSLYEQYF. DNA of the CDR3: TGCGCCAGCAGCCAAGCCCCGGGACTAGCGGTCTCCCTTTACGAGCAGTACTTC.

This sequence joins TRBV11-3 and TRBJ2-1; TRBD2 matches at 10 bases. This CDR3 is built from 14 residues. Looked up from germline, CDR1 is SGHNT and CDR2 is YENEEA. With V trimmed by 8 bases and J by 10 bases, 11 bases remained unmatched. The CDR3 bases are TGTGCCAGCCAGGCAGCGGGAGGGCCTAGGGAGCAGTTCTTC. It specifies CASQAAGGPREQFF.

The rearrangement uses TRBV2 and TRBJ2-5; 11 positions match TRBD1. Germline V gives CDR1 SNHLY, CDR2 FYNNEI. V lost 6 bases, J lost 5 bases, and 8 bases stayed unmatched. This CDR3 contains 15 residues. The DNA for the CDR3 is TGTGCCAGCAGGGCAGGACAGGGGGCTGTGGAGACCCAGTACTTC. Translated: CASRAGQGAVETQYF.

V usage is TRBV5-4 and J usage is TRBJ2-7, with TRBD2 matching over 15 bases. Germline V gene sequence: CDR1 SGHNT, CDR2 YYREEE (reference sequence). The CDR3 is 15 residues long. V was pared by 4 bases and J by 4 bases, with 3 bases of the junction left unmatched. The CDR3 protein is CASSPGLAGGYEQYF. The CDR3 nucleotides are TGTGCCAGCAGCCCGGGACTAGCGGGAGGATACGAGCAGTACTTC.

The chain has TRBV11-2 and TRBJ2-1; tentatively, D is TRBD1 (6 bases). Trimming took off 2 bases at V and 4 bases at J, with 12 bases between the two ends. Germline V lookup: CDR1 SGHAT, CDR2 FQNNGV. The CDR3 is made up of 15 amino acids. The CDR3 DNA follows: TGTGCCAGCAGCTTACCCTGGGACATTTACAATGAGCAGTTCTTC. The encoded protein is CASSLPWDIYNEQFF.

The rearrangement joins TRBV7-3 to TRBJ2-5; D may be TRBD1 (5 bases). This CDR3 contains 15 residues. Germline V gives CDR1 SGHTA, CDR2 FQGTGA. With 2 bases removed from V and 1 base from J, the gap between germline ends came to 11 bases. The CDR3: CASSLLPGPQETQYF. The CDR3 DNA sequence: TGTGCCAGCAGCTTACTACCAGGGCCCCAAGAGACCCAGTACTTC.